The next 10 T cell receptor beta chains were all read from a single sample in a study of technical replicates of blood from a few donors. The method was immunoSEQ multiplex PCR; TCRdb's version includes in-frame clones alone and lacks a portion of them. The sample carries around 95,000 clones, roughly 94% recorded once. The sequenced material came from T cells isolated from PBMCs. These receptors all stem from a human donor in good health.

The V call is TRBV7-9, the J call TRBJ2-7; D gene ambiguous. V lost 1 base to trimming and J lost 0 bases, with 7 bases between them. This CDR3 region has 14 residues. Looked up from germline, CDR1 is SEHNR and CDR2 is FQNEAQ (reference sequence). The CDR3 nucleotides are TGTGCCAGCAGCTTAGGCCAGAACTCCTACGAGCAGTACTTC. It yields the protein CASSLGQNSYEQYF.

CDR3 DNA sequence: TGCGCCAGCAAACCAGTGGCGAACACCGGGGAGCTGTTTTTT. Amino acids: CASKPVANTGELFF. The rearrangement links TRBV5-1 to TRBJ2-2; D gene unclear. CDR3 length: 14 amino acids. CDR1 is SGHRS, CDR2 YFSETQ, per germline. Trimming removed 6 bases at V and 0 bases at J, with 9 bases between. Using reference TRBV5-1 and TRBJ2-2 for the parts outside the CDR3, the full variable domain is KAGVTQTPRYLIKTRGQQVTLSCSPISGHRSVSWYQQTPGQGLQFLFEYFSETQRNKGNFPGRFSGRQFSNSRSEMNVSTLELGDSALYLCASKPVANTGELFFGEGSRLTVL.

This clone was found once. The chain uses TRBV19 and TRBJ1-4; D gene ambiguous. This CDR3 spans 14 amino acids. The germline gives CDR1 LNHDA, CDR2 SQIVND (reference sequence). The ends were cut back, 6 bases at V and 0 bases at J, with 8 bases in the middle. CDR3 protein: CASRRSATNEKLFF. CDR3 in DNA: TGTGCCAGTAGGAGGTCAGCAACTAATGAAAAACTGTTTTTT. Complete variable domain (other parts from reference TRBV19 and TRBJ1-4): DGGITQSPKYLFRKEGQNVTLSCEQNLNHDAMYWYRQDPGQGLRLIYYSQIVNDFQKGDIAEGYSVSREKKESFPLTVTSAQKNPTAFYLCASRRSATNEKLFFGSGTQLSVL.

The gene calls are TRBV18 and TRBJ2-5; D is unclear. Trimming took off 3 bases at V and 5 bases at J, with 10 bases between the two ends. This CDR3 spans 13 amino acids. Germline CDR1 reads KGHSH; CDR2 reads LQKENI. This CDR3 is CASSPIYTETQYF. The CDR3 DNA reads as TGTGCCAGCTCACCTATTTACACGGAGACCCAGTACTTC.

This clone was counted a single time. The J gene is TRBJ2-1, the V gene TRBV5-1, with D perhaps matching TRBD2 (5 bases). V shed 3 bases and J shed 2 bases, with 18 bases lying between them. There are 17 residues in the CDR3. Germline-derived CDR1 and CDR2 are SGHRS and YFSETQ. CDR3 sequence (DNA): TGCGCCAGCAGCTCATCACCGACTATTGCCACCTACAATGAGCAGTTCTTC. It codes for CASSSSPTIATYNEQFF.

The chain has TRBV10-1 and TRBJ2-3; 9 positions match TRBD2. The CDR3 contains 15 residues. Germline trimming cut 6 bases from V and 6 bases from J; bases unmatched to any gene: 10. CDR1 and CDR2 (germline): WNHNN, SYGVQD (reference sequence). CDR3: CASRDSGGPQDTQYF. The CDR3 nucleotides are TGCGCCAGCAGGGATAGCGGGGGCCCTCAGGATACGCAGTATTTT.

J is TRBJ1-4 and V is TRBV5-1; D call uncertain. This CDR3 is built from 14 residues. V was clipped by 2 bases and J by 0 bases, with 5 bases between them. Germline V lookup: CDR1 SGHRS, CDR2 YFSETQ. The CDR3 reads CASSLLTTNEKLFF. CDR3 bases: TGCGCCAGCAGCTTATTAACAACTAATGAAAAACTGTTTTTT.

The genes are TRBV5-8 and TRBJ2-3; 12 bases align to TRBD1. CDR1 and CDR2 (germline): SGHTS, YDEGEE. This CDR3 is 16 amino acids long. The V segment lost 4 bases and the J segment 5 bases; nucleotides outside the gene matches: 8. CDR3 bases: TGTGCCAGCAGCATAGGGGACAGGGGGCGCATAGATACGCAGTATTTT. Protein product: CASSIGDRGRIDTQYF.

The V gene is TRBV28, the J gene TRBJ2-1, with 9 nucleotides matching TRBD2. Trimming at V came to 6 bases and at J to 7 bases, leaving 13 bases not matched to a gene. CDR1 is MDHEN, CDR2 SYDVKM, per germline. The CDR3 spans 16 residues. CDR3 amino acids: CASRASASGTANEQFF. The CDR3 DNA is TGTGCCAGCAGAGCCAGTGCTAGCGGGACGGCGAATGAGCAGTTCTTC.

The chain has TRBV2 and TRBJ2-1; TRBD1 might be the D (6 bases). Trimming removed 6 bases from V and 5 bases from J, with 11 bases in between. Germline V gives CDR1 SNHLY, CDR2 FYNNEI. CDR3 length: 13 residues. DNA of the CDR3: TGTGCCAGCAGATCGGACAGTCACAATGAGCAGTTCTTC. Translation: CASRSDSHNEQFF.